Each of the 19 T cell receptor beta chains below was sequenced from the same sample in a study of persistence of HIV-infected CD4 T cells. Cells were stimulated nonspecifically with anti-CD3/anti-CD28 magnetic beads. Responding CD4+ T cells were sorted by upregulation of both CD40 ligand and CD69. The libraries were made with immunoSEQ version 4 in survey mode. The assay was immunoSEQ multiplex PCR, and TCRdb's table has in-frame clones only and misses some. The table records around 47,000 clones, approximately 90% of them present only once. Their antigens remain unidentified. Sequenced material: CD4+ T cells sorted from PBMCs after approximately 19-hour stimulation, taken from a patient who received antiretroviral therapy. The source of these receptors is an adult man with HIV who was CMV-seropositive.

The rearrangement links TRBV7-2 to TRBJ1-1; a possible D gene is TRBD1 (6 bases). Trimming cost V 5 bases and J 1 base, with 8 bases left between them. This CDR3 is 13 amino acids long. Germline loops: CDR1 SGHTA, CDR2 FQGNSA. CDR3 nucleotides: TGTGCCAGCAGCATACAGGGGAACACTGAAGCTTTCTTT. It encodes CASSIQGNTEAFF.

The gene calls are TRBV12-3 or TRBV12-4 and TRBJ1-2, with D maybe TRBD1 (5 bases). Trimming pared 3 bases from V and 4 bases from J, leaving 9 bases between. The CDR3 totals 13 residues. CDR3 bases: TGTGCCAGCAGTTTTGGGGCAACCTATGGCTACACCTTC. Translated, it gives CASSFGATYGYTF.

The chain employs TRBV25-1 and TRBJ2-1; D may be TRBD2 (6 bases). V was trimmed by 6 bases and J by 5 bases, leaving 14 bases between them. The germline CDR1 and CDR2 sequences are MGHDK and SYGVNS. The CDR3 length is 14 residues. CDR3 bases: TGTGCCAGCAGCCCGGACTACTCAGACAATGAGCAGTTCTTC. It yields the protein CASSPDYSDNEQFF.

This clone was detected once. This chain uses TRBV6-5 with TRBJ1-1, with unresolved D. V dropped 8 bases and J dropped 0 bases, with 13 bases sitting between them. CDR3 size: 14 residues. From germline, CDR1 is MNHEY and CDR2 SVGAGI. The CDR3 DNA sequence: TGTGCCAGCTCACGACTGCTCATGAACACTGAAGCTTTCTTT. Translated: CASSRLLMNTEAFF.

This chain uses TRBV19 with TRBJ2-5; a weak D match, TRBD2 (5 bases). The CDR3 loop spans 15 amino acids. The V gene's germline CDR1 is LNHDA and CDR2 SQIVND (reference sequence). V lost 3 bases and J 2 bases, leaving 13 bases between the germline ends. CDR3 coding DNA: TGTGCCAGTAGTATCCCTAGCACACCGCAAGAGACCCAGTACTTC. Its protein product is CASSIPSTPQETQYF.

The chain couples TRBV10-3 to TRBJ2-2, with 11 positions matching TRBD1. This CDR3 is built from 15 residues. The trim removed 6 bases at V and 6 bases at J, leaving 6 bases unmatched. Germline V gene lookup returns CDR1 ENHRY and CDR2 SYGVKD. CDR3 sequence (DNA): TGTGCCATCAGGAGACGGACAGGGGGCCCCGGGGAGCTGTTTTTT. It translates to CAIRRRTGGPGELFF.

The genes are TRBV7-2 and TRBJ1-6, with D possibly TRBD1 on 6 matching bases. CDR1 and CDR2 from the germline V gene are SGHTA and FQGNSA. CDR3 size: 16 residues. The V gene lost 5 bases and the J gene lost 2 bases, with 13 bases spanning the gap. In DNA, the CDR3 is TGTGCCAGCAGCGGGGGCGGCAGCCCCTATAATTCACCCCTCCACTTT. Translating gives CASSGGGSPYNSPLHF.

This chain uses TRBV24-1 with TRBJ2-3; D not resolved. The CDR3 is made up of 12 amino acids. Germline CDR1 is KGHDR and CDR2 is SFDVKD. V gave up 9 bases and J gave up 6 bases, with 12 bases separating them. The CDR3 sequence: CATGRAPDTQYF. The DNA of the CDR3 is TGTGCCACCGGACGGGCCCCGGATACGCAGTATTTT.

The CDR3 spells CASSSGTSGGAKFF. CDR3 bases: TGCGCCAGCAGCTCCGGGACTAGCGGGGGGGCTAAGTTCTTC. The chain couples TRBV5-1 to TRBJ2-1; 16 bases align to TRBD2. The V segment lost 3 bases and the J segment 14 bases; nucleotides outside the gene matches: 5. The CDR3 is made up of 14 amino acids. In germline, CDR1 is SGHRS, CDR2 YFSETQ. Variable domain in full (rest from reference TRBV5-1 and TRBJ2-1): KAGVTQTPRYLIKTRGQQVTLSCSPISGHRSVSWYQQTPGQGLQFLFEYFSETQRNKGNFPGRFSGRQFSNSRSEMNVSTLELGDSALYLCASSSGTSGGAKFFGPGTRLTVL.

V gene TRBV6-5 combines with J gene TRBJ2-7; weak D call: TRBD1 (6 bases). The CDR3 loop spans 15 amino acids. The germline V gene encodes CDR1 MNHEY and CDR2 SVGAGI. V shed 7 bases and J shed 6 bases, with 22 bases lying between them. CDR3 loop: CASTLGASTVREQYF. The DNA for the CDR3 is TGTGCCAGCACTCTGGGGGCTAGCACTGTTCGCGAGCAGTACTTC.

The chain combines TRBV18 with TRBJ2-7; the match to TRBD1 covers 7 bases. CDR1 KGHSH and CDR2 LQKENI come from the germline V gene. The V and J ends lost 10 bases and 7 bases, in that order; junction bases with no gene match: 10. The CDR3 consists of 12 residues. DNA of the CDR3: TGTGCCACCAACCGACAGGGCGGAGAGCAGTACTTC. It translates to CATNRQGGEQYF.

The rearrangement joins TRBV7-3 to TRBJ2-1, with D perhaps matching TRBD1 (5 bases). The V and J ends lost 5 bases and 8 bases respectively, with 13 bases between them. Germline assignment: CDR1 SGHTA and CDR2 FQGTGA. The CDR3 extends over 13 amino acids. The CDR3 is CASSATRDDEQFF. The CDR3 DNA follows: TGTGCCAGCAGCGCTACCAGGGATGATGAGCAGTTCTTC.

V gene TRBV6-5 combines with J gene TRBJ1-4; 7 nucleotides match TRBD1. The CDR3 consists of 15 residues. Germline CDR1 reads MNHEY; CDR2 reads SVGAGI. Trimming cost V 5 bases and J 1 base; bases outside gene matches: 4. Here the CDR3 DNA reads TGTGCCAGCAGTCCGTACAGGGGAACTAATGAAAAACTGTTTTTT. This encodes CASSPYRGTNEKLFF.

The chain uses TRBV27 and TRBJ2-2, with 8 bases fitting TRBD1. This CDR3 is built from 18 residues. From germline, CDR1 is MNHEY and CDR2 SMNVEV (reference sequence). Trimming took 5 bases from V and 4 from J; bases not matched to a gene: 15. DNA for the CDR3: TGTGCCAGCAGTCCCCTGGCAGGGGGCCCGCCGGGCACCGGGGAGCTGTTTTTT. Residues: CASSPLAGGPPGTGELFF.

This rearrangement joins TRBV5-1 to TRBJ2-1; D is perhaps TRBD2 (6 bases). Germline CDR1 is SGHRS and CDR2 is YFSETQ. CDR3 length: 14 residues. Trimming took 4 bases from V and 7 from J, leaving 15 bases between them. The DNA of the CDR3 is TGCGCCAGCAGCCCGCGACAGACTAGTAATGAGCAGTTCTTC. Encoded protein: CASSPRQTSNEQFF.

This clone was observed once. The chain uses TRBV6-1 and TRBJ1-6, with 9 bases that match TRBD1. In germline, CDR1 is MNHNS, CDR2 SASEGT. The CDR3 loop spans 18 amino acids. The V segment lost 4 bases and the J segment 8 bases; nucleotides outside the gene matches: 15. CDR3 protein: CASSAGQGFGGGHSPLHF. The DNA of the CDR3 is TGTGCCAGCAGTGCGGGACAGGGCTTCGGGGGTGGTCATTCACCCCTCCACTTT.

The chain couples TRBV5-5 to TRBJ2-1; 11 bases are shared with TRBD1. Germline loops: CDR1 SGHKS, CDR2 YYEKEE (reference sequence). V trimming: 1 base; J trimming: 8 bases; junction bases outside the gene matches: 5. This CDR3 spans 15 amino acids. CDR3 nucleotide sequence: TGTGCCAGCAGCTTGATGGGACAGGGGGAGTATGAGCAGTTCTTC. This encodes CASSLMGQGEYEQFF.

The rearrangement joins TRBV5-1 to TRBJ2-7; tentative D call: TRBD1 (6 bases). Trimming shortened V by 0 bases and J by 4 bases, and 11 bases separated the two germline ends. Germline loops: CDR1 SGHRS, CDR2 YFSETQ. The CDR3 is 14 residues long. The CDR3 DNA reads TGCGCCAGCAGCTTGGGGCAGGGGTTGTACGAGCAGTACTTC. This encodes CASSLGQGLYEQYF.

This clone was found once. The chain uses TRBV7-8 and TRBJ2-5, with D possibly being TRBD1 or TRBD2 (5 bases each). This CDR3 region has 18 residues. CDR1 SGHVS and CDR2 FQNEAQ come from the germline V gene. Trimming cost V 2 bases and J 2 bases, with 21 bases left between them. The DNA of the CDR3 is TGTGCCAGCAGCTTAATGGCCTACGGGGCAGGGCTGCAAGAGACCCAGTACTTC. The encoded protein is CASSLMAYGAGLQETQYF.